Sequencing of this T cell receptor (beta chain) was carried out in a study of blood T cells in healthy people across ages. The CDR3 spans 13 residues. Germline values: CDR1 LGHDT, CDR2 YNNKEL (reference sequence). A J-beta primer mix and a sample-barcoded 5' primer were used in a second PCR of about 7 to 12 cycles. TCRdb re-called the 5' RACE reads through MiXCR, storing one row per CDR3 protein. Here the sample spans 890,000 or so distinct CDR3 sequences, approximately 67% being singletons. The rearrangement joins TRBV3-1 to TRBJ2-4, with no clear D. The J call may be in error: the DNA end matches TRBJ2-5 better. The sequence came from a man aged 25-45 years in good health. The specimen was blood. The CDR3: CASSQEVGETQYF. DNA of the CDR3: TGTGCCAGCAGCCAAGAAGTAGGGGAGACCCAGTACTTC.